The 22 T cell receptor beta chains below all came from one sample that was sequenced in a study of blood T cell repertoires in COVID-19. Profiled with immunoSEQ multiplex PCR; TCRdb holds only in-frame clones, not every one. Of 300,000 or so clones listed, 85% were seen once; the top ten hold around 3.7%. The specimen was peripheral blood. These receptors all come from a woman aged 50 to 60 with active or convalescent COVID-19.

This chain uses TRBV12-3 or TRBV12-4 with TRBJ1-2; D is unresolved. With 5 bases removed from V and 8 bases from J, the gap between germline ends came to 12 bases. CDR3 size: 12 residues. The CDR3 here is CASSRPPGGYTF. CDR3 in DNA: TGTGCCAGCAGTAGGCCACCGGGGGGCTACACCTTC.

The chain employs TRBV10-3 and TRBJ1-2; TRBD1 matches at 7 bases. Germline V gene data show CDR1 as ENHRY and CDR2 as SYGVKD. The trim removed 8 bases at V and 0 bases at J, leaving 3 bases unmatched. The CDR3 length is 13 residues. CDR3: CAIRDSANYGYTF. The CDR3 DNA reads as TGTGCCATCCGGGACAGCGCTAACTATGGCTACACCTTC.

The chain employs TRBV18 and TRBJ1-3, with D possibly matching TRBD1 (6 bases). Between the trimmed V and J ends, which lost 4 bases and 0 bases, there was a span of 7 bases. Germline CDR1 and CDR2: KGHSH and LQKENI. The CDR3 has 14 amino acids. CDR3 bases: TGTGCCAGCTCACAACAGGGCTCTGGAAACACCATATATTTT. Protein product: CASSQQGSGNTIYF.

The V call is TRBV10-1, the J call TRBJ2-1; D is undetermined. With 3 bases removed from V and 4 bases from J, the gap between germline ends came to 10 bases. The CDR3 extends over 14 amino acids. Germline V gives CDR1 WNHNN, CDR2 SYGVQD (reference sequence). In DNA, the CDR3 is TGCGCCAGCAGTGACCAGTCGAAATACAATGAGCAGTTCTTC. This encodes CASSDQSKYNEQFF.

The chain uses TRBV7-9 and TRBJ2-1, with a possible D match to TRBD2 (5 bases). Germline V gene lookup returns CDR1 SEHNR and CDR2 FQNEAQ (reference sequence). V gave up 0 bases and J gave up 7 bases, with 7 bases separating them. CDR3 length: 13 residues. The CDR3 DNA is TGTGCCAGCAGCTTAGCGGGCGGGAATGAGCAGTTCTTC. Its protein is CASSLAGGNEQFF. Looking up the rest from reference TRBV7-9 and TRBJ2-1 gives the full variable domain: DTGVSQNPRHKITKRGQNVTFRCDPISEHNRLYWYRQTLGQGPEFLTYFQNEAQLEKSRLLSDRFSAERPKGSFSTLEIQRTEQGDSAMYLCASSLAGGNEQFFGPGTRLTVL.

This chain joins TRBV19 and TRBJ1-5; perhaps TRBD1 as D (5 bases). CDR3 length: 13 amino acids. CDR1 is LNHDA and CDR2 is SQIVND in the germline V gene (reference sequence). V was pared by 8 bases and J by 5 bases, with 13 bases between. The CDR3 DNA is TGTGCCAGTTATGAGGGGAGGGATCAGCCCCAGCATTTT. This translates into CASYEGRDQPQHF.

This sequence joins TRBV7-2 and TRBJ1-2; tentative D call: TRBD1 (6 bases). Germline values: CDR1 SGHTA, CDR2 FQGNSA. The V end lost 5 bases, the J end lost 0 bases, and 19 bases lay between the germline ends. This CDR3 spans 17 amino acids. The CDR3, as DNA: TGTGCCAGCAGCCCAACGGGCAGGGACACAGCTAACTATGGCTACACCTTC. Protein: CASSPTGRDTANYGYTF.

Here the CDR3 reads CASGFRGQGGGDGYTF. CDR3 coding DNA: TGTGCTAGTGGTTTTAGGGGACAGGGCGGTGGGGATGGCTACACCTTC. The chain links TRBV12-5 to TRBJ1-2; 9 bases map to TRBD1. The CDR3 loop spans 16 amino acids. Per germline, CDR1 LGHNT and CDR2 FRNRAP. J was trimmed by 6 bases and V by 3 bases; bases with no gene match: 11.

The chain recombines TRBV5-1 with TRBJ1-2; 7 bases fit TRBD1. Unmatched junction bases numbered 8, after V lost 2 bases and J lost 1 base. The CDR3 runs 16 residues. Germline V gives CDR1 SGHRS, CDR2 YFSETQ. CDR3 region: CASSFGDSILNYGYTF. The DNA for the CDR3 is TGCGCCAGCAGCTTTGGGGACAGCATCCTTAACTATGGCTACACCTTC.

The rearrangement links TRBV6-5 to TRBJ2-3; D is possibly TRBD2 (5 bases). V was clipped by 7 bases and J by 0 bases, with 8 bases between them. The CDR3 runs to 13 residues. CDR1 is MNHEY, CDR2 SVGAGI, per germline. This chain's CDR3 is CASTVASTDTQYF. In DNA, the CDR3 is TGTGCCAGCACGGTAGCGAGCACAGATACGCAGTATTTT.

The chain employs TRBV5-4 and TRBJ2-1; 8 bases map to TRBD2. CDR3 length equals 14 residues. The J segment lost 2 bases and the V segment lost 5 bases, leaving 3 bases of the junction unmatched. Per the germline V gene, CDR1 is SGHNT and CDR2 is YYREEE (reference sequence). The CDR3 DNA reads TGTGCCAGCAGTACTAGCGGAGCCTACAATGAGCAGTTCTTC. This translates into CASSTSGAYNEQFF.

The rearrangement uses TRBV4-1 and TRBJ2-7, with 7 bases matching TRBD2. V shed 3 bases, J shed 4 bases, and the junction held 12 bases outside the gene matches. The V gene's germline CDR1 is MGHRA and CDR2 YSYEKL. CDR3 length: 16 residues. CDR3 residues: CASSQYGRAGSYEQYF. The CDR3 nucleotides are TGCGCCAGCAGCCAGTATGGGAGGGCCGGGAGTTACGAGCAGTACTTC.

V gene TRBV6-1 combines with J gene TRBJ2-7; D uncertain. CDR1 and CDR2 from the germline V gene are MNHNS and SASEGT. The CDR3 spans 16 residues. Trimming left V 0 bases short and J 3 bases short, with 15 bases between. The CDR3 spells CASSEASWSSDYEQYF. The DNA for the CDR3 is TGTGCCAGCAGTGAAGCTTCTTGGAGTTCCGACTACGAGCAGTACTTC.

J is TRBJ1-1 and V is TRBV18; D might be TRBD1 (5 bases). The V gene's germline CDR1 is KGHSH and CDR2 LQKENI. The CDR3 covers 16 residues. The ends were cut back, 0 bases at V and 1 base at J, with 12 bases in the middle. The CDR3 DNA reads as TGTGCCAGCTCACCACCGGGCAGGGCGAGGAACACTGAAGCTTTCTTT. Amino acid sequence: CASSPPGRARNTEAFF.

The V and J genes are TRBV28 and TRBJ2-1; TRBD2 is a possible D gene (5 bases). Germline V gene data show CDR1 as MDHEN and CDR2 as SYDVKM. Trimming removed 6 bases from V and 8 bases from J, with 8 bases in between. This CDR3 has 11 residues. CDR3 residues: CASSLAYEQFF. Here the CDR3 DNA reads TGTGCCAGCAGCCTAGCTTATGAGCAGTTCTTC.

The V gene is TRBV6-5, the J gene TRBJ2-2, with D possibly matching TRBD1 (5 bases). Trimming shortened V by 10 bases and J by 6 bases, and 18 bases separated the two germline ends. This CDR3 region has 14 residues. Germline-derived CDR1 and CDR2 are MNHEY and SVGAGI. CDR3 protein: CANRPGLQAGELFF. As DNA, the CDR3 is TGTGCCAATCGCCCGGGCCTACAGGCCGGGGAGCTGTTTTTT.

Here the CDR3 DNA reads TGTGCCACCAGTGAGTCCACCTGGACTAGCGGGCAAAGCTCCTACAATGAGCAGTTCTTC. Translated: CATSESTWTSGQSSYNEQFF. This chain links TRBV24-1 with TRBJ2-1, with 11 bases aligning to TRBD2. The V and J ends lost 4 bases and 0 bases, in that order; junction bases with no gene match: 13. The CDR3 is 20 residues long. From germline, CDR1 is KGHDR and CDR2 SFDVKD.

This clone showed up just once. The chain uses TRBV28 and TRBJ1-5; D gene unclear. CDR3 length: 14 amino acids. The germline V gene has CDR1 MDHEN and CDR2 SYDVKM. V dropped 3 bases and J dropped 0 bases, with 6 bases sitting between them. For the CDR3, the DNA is TGTGCCAGCAGTTTTCTGTATAGCAATCAGCCCCAGCATTTT. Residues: CASSFLYSNQPQHF.

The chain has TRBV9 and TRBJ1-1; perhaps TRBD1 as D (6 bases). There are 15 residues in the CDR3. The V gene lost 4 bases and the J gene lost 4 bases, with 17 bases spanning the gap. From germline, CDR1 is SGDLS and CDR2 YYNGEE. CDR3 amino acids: CASSPYGGAGTEAFF. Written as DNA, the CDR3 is TGTGCCAGCAGCCCCTATGGGGGGGCGGGCACTGAAGCTTTCTTT.

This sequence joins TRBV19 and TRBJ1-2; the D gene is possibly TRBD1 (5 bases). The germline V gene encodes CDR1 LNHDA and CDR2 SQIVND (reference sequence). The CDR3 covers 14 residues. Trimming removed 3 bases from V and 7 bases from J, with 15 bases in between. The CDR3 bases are TGTGCCAGTAGTATTGGCAGGGCCTCAAGTGGCTACACCTTC. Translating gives CASSIGRASSGYTF.

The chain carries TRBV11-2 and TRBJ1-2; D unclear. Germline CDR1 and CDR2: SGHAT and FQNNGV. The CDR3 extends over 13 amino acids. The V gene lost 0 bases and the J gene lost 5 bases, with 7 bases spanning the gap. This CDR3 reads CASSLDIVYGYTF. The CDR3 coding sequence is TGTGCCAGCAGCTTAGATATAGTGTATGGCTACACCTTC.

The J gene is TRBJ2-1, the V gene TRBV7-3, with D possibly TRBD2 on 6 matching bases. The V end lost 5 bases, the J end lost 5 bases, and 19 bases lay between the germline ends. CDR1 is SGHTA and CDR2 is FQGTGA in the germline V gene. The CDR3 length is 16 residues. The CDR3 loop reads CASSPGTGRGDNEQFF. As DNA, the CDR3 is TGTGCCAGCAGCCCGGGGACTGGCCGCGGGGACAATGAGCAGTTCTTC.